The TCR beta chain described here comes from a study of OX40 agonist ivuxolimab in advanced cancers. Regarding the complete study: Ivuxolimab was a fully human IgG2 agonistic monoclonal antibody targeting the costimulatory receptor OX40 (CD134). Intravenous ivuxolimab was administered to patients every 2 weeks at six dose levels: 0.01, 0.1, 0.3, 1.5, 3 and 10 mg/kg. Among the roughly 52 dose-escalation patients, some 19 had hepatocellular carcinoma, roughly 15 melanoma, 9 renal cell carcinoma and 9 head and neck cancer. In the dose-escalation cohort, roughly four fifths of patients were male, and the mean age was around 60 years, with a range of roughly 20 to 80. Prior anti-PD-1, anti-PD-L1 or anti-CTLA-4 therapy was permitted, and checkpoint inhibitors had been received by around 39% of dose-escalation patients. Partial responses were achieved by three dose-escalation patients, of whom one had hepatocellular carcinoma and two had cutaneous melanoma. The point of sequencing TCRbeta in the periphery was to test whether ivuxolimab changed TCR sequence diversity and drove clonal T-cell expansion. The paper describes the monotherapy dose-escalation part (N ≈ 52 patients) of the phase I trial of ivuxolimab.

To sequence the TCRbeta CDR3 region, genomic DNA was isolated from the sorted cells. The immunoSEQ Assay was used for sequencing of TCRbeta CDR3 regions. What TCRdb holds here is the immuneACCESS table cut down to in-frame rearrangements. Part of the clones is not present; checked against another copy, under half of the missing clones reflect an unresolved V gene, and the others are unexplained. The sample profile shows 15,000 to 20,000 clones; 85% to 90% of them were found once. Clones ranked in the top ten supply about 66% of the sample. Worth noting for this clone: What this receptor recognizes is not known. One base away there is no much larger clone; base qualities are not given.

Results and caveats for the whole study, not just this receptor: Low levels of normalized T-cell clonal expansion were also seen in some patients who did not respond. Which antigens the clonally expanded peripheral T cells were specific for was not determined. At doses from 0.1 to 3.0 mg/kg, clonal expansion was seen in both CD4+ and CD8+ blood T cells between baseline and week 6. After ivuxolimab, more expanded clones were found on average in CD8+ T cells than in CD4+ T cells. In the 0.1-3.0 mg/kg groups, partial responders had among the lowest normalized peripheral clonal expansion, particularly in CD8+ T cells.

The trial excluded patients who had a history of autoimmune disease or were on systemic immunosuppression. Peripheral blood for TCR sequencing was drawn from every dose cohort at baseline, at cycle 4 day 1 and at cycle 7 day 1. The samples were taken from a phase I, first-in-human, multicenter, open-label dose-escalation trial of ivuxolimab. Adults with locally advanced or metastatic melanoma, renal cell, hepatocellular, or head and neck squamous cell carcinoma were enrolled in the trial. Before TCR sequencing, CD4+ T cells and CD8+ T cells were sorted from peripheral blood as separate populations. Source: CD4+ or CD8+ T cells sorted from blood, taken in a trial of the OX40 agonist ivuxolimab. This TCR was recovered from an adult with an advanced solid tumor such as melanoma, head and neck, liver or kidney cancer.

The DNA sequence follows: TGTGCCAGCAGTGGACCGACCTATGGCTATGGCTACACCTTC. This sequence encodes CASSGPTYGYGYTF. In this chain, TRBV6-1 is recombined with TRBJ1-2; the D gene lacks a confident call. CDR1 is given as MNHNS and CDR2 as SASEGT, both from the germline V gene. Trimming removed 4 bases from V and 4 bases from J, leaving 13 bases between the germline ends. The cysteine opens and the phenylalanine closes a CDR3 of 14 amino acids. The sequence is cut down to CDR3 DNA, 42 bases in frame from base 1.